This T cell receptor beta chain is drawn from a study of blood T cell repertoires in COVID-19. Study information: Nucleic acid was either cDNA or gDNA, and it came from T cells, B-cell-depleted T cells, or PBMCs.

As originally analysed: Amplifying reference gene primers gave estimates of nucleated cell counts. Libraries were prepared by immunoSEQ multiplex PCR; TCRdb keeps only in-frame clonotypes and omits some of them. The DNA gave D and trimming, while V, J and clone size come from that table. The sample shows about 160,000 clones, around 84% of them seen only once. This clone was observed once. The V gene lost 6 bases and the J gene lost 8 bases, with 16 bases spanning the gap. The CDR3 length is 14 residues. Germline V gene data show CDR1 as LGHDT and CDR2 as YNNKEL (reference sequence). This clonotype originated in a man in his forties with acute or convalescent COVID-19. The chain couples TRBV3-1 (or the pseudogene TRBV3-2) to TRBJ1-4, with D perhaps matching TRBD1 (6 bases). Sample: peripheral blood. DNA of the CDR3: TGTGCCAGCAGGAGGGGCCCTCAGGGGGAAAAACTGTTTTTT. Protein product: CASRRGPQGEKLFF.